Listed below are T cell receptor beta chains from one sample, sequenced in a study of T cell changes during pregnancy in multiple sclerosis. Data came from immunoSEQ multiplex PCR; TCRdb stores just in-frame clones and leaves some out. The table includes about 21,000 clones, 88% detected once. The sample consisted of CD8+ T cells from peripheral blood mononuclear cells, taken after pregnancy. The receptor set was obtained from a female donor in good health, enrolled as a control in a pregnancy study. CDR3s include the opening cysteine and the closing phenylalanine or tryptophan. The order of the fields is CDR3 DNA, CDR3 protein, clone size, J gene, V gene, D gene. The D gene is left open where the match is weak. Clone size is not always given. Where it is, it says once, few, many or a class for expanded clones.

CDR3 DNA: TGTGCCAGCAGTCCTACAGGTTTCTATGGCTACACCTTC
CDR3 protein: CASSPTGFYGYTF
clone size: .
J gene: TRBJ1-2
V gene: TRBV27
D gene: .

CDR3 DNA: TGTGCCAGCAGCCAAGGGGCAGGGACTGAAGCTTTCTTT
CDR3 protein: CASSQGAGTEAFF
clone size: .
J gene: TRBJ1-1
V gene: TRBV14
D gene: .

CDR3 DNA: TGTGCCGCCGGGGACACTGAAGCTTTCTTT
CDR3 protein: CAAGDTEAFF
clone size: .
J gene: TRBJ1-1
V gene: TRBV10-3
D gene: .

CDR3 DNA: TGTGCCTGGAGTGTCGGGGGGGGGCCCTACAATGAGCAGTTCTTC
CDR3 protein: CAWSVGGGPYNEQFF
clone size: .
J gene: TRBJ2-1
V gene: TRBV30
D gene: TRBD2

CDR3 DNA: TGTGCCAGCAGCTACGGGGAGAACACTGAAGCTTTCTTT
CDR3 protein: CASSYGENTEAFF
clone size: .
J gene: TRBJ1-1
V gene: TRBV7-3
D gene: .

CDR3 DNA: TGTGCCAGCAGCCCGGGAGGCCTAGTCGGCTACACCTTC
CDR3 protein: CASSPGGLVGYTF
clone size: once
J gene: TRBJ1-2
V gene: TRBV11-2
D gene: .

CDR3 DNA: TGTGCCAGCAGCGAATTACGGGGATTGGATTCACCCCTCCACTTT
CDR3 protein: CASSELRGLDSPLHF
clone size: once
J gene: TRBJ1-6
V gene: TRBV6-1
D gene: .

CDR3 DNA: TGTGCCAGCAGCGTAGATGAGAGGCTGGCCCTCCACTTT
CDR3 protein: CASSVDERLALHF
clone size: .
J gene: TRBJ1-6
V gene: TRBV9
D gene: .

CDR3 DNA: TGTGCCAGCAGTGAAACGCGGGAAAGAGGTCTAGGCTACACCTTC
CDR3 protein: CASSETRERGLGYTF
clone size: .
J gene: TRBJ1-2
V gene: TRBV6-1
D gene: .

CDR3 DNA: TGTGCCAGTAGTCCCCGGGACAGGGTAGGCTACGAGCAGTACTTC
CDR3 protein: CASSPRDRVGYEQYF
clone size: .
J gene: TRBJ2-7
V gene: TRBV19
D gene: TRBD1

CDR3 DNA: TGTGCCAGCAGCTTCCCCGGAGGGCCTCTTCCAGAAAACACCGGGGAGCTGTTTTTT
CDR3 protein: CASSFPGGPLPENTGELFF
clone size: once
J gene: TRBJ2-2
V gene: TRBV7-9
D gene: .

CDR3 DNA: TGTGCCAGCAGCTTGTCCCTAGGGGGTTTATCACCCCTCCACTTT
CDR3 protein: CASSLSLGGLSPLHF
clone size: .
J gene: TRBJ1-6
V gene: TRBV5-6
D gene: .

CDR3 DNA: TGTGCCAGCACCCCTATAGGGGGTCTGGACTATGGCTACACCTTC
CDR3 protein: CASTPIGGLDYGYTF
clone size: .
J gene: TRBJ1-2
V gene: TRBV7-2
D gene: .

CDR3 DNA: TGTGCCAGCAGCTCACTAGCGACCGGTGAGCAGTTCTTC
CDR3 protein: CASSSLATGEQFF
clone size: .
J gene: TRBJ2-1
V gene: TRBV7-9
D gene: TRBD2

CDR3 DNA: TGTGCCAGCAGGCCCCCGGGGGATTACACTGAAGCTTTCTTT
CDR3 protein: CASRPPGDYTEAFF
clone size: .
J gene: TRBJ1-1
V gene: TRBV2
D gene: .

CDR3 DNA: TGTGCCAGCAGCGTAGTTCGGGGAAGTGAGCAGTTCTTC
CDR3 protein: CASSVVRGSEQFF
clone size: .
J gene: TRBJ2-1
V gene: TRBV9
D gene: .

CDR3 DNA: TGTGCCAGCAGCTTCGGAGTCCTGGCGGGGGGATATGAGCAGTTCTTC
CDR3 protein: CASSFGVLAGGYEQFF
clone size: .
J gene: TRBJ2-1
V gene: TRBV5-8
D gene: TRBD2

CDR3 DNA: TGTGCCAGCAGCGAGGGGGGGGGACTAGCGGGCAATGAGCAGTTCTTC
CDR3 protein: CASSEGGGLAGNEQFF
clone size: .
J gene: TRBJ2-1
V gene: TRBV9
D gene: TRBD2

CDR3 DNA: TGTGCCAGCAGCTTGGGGTGGGACAGGGTTAACAATGAGCAGTTCTTC
CDR3 protein: CASSLGWDRVNNEQFF
clone size: .
J gene: TRBJ2-1
V gene: TRBV5-6
D gene: TRBD1

CDR3 DNA: TGTGCCAGCACGTCGGGACTCACAGCTATCTACGAGCAGTACTTC
CDR3 protein: CASTSGLTAIYEQYF
clone size: once
J gene: TRBJ2-7
V gene: TRBV5-6
D gene: .

CDR3 DNA: TGTGCCAGTAGTAAACTCCAGGGTTACGAGCAGTACTTC
CDR3 protein: CASSKLQGYEQYF
clone size: .
J gene: TRBJ2-7
V gene: TRBV19
D gene: .

CDR3 DNA: TGTGCCAGCAGCCAACCAAACAGGGGGGTCGAAGAGACCCAGTACTTC
CDR3 protein: CASSQPNRGVEETQYF
clone size: .
J gene: TRBJ2-5
V gene: TRBV4-2
D gene: TRBD1

CDR3 DNA: TGTGCCACCAGAGGACTTAACGCCGCCTACGAGCAGTACTTC
CDR3 protein: CATRGLNAAYEQYF
clone size: .
J gene: TRBJ2-7
V gene: TRBV27
D gene: .

CDR3 DNA: TGTGCCAGCAGCCCGACAGGGTCTAATCAGCCCCAGCATTTT
CDR3 protein: CASSPTGSNQPQHF
clone size: .
J gene: TRBJ1-5
V gene: TRBV7-2
D gene: TRBD1

CDR3 DNA: TGTGCCAGCAGTTACTCGGCGGGGGGGCTTTACAATGAGCAGTTCTTC
CDR3 protein: CASSYSAGGLYNEQFF
clone size: .
J gene: TRBJ2-1
V gene: TRBV6-5
D gene: TRBD2

CDR3 DNA: TGTGCCAGTAGGACCCGGGACTCGAACACTGAAGCTTTCTTT
CDR3 protein: CASRTRDSNTEAFF
clone size: .
J gene: TRBJ1-1
V gene: TRBV19
D gene: .

CDR3 DNA: TGTGCCAGCAGTTTAACCCCCGCGGGCAGAGGTACTGGCTACACCTTC
CDR3 protein: CASSLTPAGRGTGYTF
clone size: .
J gene: TRBJ1-2
V gene: TRBV27
D gene: .

CDR3 DNA: TGTGCCAGCAGCCACCGACTAGCGGGGGACAATGAGCAGTTCTTC
CDR3 protein: CASSHRLAGDNEQFF
clone size: few
J gene: TRBJ2-1
V gene: TRBV7-7
D gene: TRBD2

CDR3 DNA: TGTGCCAGTGCGTACAGGGGTGATGCGTACGAGCAGTACTTC
CDR3 protein: CASAYRGDAYEQYF
clone size: .
J gene: TRBJ2-7
V gene: TRBV19
D gene: TRBD1

CDR3 DNA: TGTGCCAGCAGCTTAGCGGGGGGCAACACTGAAGCTTTCTTT
CDR3 protein: CASSLAGGNTEAFF
clone size: .
J gene: TRBJ1-1
V gene: TRBV7-3
D gene: .

CDR3 DNA: TGTGCCAGCAGCTTCGGGACAGGGTTCAATCAGCCCCAGCATTTT
CDR3 protein: CASSFGTGFNQPQHF
clone size: .
J gene: TRBJ1-5
V gene: TRBV5-6
D gene: TRBD1

CDR3 DNA: TGTGCCAGTGGGCAGGGGTTACCTCAGCCCCAGCATTTT
CDR3 protein: CASGQGLPQPQHF
clone size: .
J gene: TRBJ1-5
V gene: TRBV19
D gene: .

CDR3 DNA: TGTGCCAGCAGCTTAGGGACTAGCGGGGGGGGCACAGATACGCAGTATTTT
CDR3 protein: CASSLGTSGGGTDTQYF
clone size: .
J gene: TRBJ2-3
V gene: TRBV11-3
D gene: TRBD2